This T cell receptor beta chain derives from a study of cytomegalovirus exposure and HLA in healthy donors. Study results and caveats: With later analysis, a missense DCLRE1C variant became linked to TCR beta V- and J-gene trimming. Common viral pathogens seemed to be connected with several of the most significant clusters, according to a later analysis. For presence/absence analyses, sequencing depth was assumed to be roughly uniform across donors.

About this clone itself: Its target is unknown.

The CDR3 length is 19 residues. The germline V gene encodes CDR1 SGDLS and CDR2 YYNGEE. The J segment lost 4 bases and the V segment lost 4 bases, leaving 20 bases of the junction unmatched. PCR was performed using 60 Vbeta and 13 Jbeta primers. Generated by immunoSEQ multiplex PCR, the TCRdb table keeps only in-frame clones and is missing some. In the table there are over 150,000 clones, roughly 87% of which are singletons. The specimen was PBMCs. The sequence came from a girl under three years old in good health and CMV-seronegative. The V call is TRBV9, the J call TRBJ1-2; 9 bases match TRBD1. In DNA form, the CDR3 reads TGTGCCAGCAGCCACAACCTGGGGACAGGGCCATTTTTAGGCTATGGCTACACCTTC. Residues: CASSHNLGTGPFLGYGYTF.